The rows below give T cell receptor beta chains drawn from one sample of a study of vaccination and CD4 T cells after COVID-19. No antigen is known for these receptors. MiXCR, applied by TCRdb to the PCR reads, yields one record per CDR3 protein. Of around 20,000 distinct CDR3 sequences listed, roughly 50% are singletons. The source material was cultured CD4+ T cells from blood. The receptor source for this set is a human donor with COVID-19. Each CDR3 is given with its conserved first and last residue. Fields, in order: V gene, J gene, D gene, clone size, CDR3 protein, CDR3 DNA. The D gene is left open where the match is weak. Not all rows give a size; the values are once, few, many and, for expanded clones, a class.

TRBV28	TRBJ2-7	TRBD1	-	CASSHTGESYEQYF	TGTGCCAGCAGCCATACAGGGGAGTCCTACGAGCAGTACTTC
TRBV2	TRBJ1-6	-	few	CASRGGGNSPLHF	TGTGCCAGCCGAGGCGGGGGTAATTCACCCCTCCACTTT
TRBV6-1	TRBJ1-5	TRBD1	-	CASRRTGANSNQPQHF	TGTGCCAGCCGGAGGACAGGGGCGAATAGCAATCAGCCCCAGCATTTT
TRBV19	TRBJ1-2	TRBD1	-	CASSRGQGARSSYGYTF	TGTGCCAGTAGTAGAGGACAGGGGGCGCGATCCAGCTATGGCTACACCTTC
TRBV28	TRBJ1-2	-	-	CASSHFVGPNYGYTF	TGTGCCAGCAGCCACTTCGTAGGCCCCAACTATGGCTACACCTTC
TRBV6-1	TRBJ2-3	-	few	CASSEAGRVTDTQYF	TGTGCCAGCAGTGAAGCCGGCAGGGTCACAGATACGCAGTATTTT
TRBV27	TRBJ1-1	-	-	CASSPRRDTEAFF	TGTGCCAGCAGTCCCCGGAGGGACACTGAAGCTTTCTTT
TRBV20-1	TRBJ1-1	-	-	CSANQGNTEAFF	TGCAGTGCTAATCAGGGGAACACTGAAGCTTTCTTT
TRBV5-6	TRBJ1-2	TRBD1	-	CASGPGQRTNTF	TGTGCCAGCGGCCCGGGACAGAGAACCAACACCTTC
TRBV7-9	TRBJ2-5	-	few	CASNGMEETQYF	TGTGCCAGCAATGGTATGGAAGAGACCCAGTACTTC
TRBV6-1	TRBJ1-3	-	few	CASSEAKKVSGNTIYF	TGTGCCAGCAGTGAAGCGAAAAAAGTCTCTGGAAACACCATATATTTT
TRBV24-1	TRBJ2-1	TRBD2	few	CAIGAGGSYNEQFF	TGTGCCATCGGAGCGGGGGGTTCCTACAATGAGCAGTTCTTC
TRBV7-2	TRBJ2-2	TRBD2	-	CASSRFSGGGNTGELFF	TGTGCCAGCAGCCGTTTTAGCGGGGGGGGGAACACCGGGGAGCTGTTTTTT
TRBV27	TRBJ2-7	-	-	CASSLSTQPYEQYF	TGTGCCAGCAGTTTATCTACCCAACCCTACGAGCAGTACTTC
TRBV7-2	TRBJ2-3	TRBD2	few	CASSSGGSADTQYF	TGTGCCAGCAGCTCGGGGGGGAGCGCAGATACGCAGTATTTT
TRBV20-1	TRBJ2-5	TRBD2	-	CSATSGLVGETQYF	TGCAGTGCTACCTCGGGACTAGTTGGAGAGACCCAGTACTTC
TRBV15	TRBJ1-2	TRBD1	few	CATSRARGQGIGGYTF	TGTGCCACCAGCAGAGCTCGCGGACAGGGGATAGGCGGCTACACCTTC